Below, 7 T cell receptor beta chains from the same sample are listed, as sequenced in a study of metastatic and nonmetastatic thyroid tumors. Patients underwent thyroid surgery, and none had received any treatment before it. Via MiXCR, TCRdb re-called the PCR reads. In the table there are 30,000 to 40,000 clones, roughly 19% of which are singletons. Sequencing input: blood. The receptors were gathered from a male donor with papillary thyroid cancer or a benign thyroid nodule (not recorded which). Some clones in this sample may be carry-over from other donors' samples.

This chain joins TRBV9 and TRBJ2-2, with a tentative D call TRBD2 (5 bases). This CDR3 has 15 residues. Germline CDR1 is SGDLS and CDR2 is YYNGEE. V lost 5 bases and J lost 0, with 11 bases in between. This CDR3 is CASRPGGSNTGELFF. The CDR3 DNA sequence: TGTGCCAGCAGACCTGGAGGCTCGAACACCGGGGAGCTGTTTTTT.

In this sample, this clone turned up many times. The chain recombines TRBV28 with TRBJ1-2, with D perhaps TRBD1 (6 bases). V lost 2 bases, J lost 12 bases, and 16 bases lay in between. This CDR3 has 13 residues. Per the germline V gene, CDR1 is MDHEN and CDR2 is SYDVKM. CDR3 protein: CASSLGTFMVDTF. The DNA for the CDR3 is TGTGCCAGCAGTTTAGGGACATTTATGGTTGACACCTTC.

This clone was found many times. The genes are TRBV5-1 and TRBJ2-7, with TRBD2 matching over 14 bases. The V gene's germline CDR1 is SGHRS and CDR2 YFSETQ. This CDR3 is built from 18 residues. After removal of 0 bases from V and 3 bases from J, the junction contained 8 bases not matched to a gene. DNA of the CDR3: TGCGCCAGCAGCTTGGAGACTAGCGGGAGGGCACTTTACTACGAGCAGTACTTC. Translation: CASSLETSGRALYYEQYF.

This clone was detected ten times or more. This chain links TRBV6-5 with TRBJ2-5; D is possibly TRBD1 or TRBD2 (5 bases each). The CDR3 contains 13 residues. Trimming stripped 2 bases from V and 3 bases from J, with 7 bases between. Germline lookup yields CDR1 MNHEY and CDR2 SVGAGI. The CDR3 loop reads CASSYGGEETQYF. The CDR3 region has the DNA TGTGCCAGCAGTTACGGGGGTGAAGAGACCCAGTACTTC.

This clone was picked up many times. The rearrangement joins TRBV20-1 to TRBJ2-1; the match to TRBD2 covers 13 bases. Germline CDR1 DFQATT, CDR2 SNEGSKA (reference sequence). The CDR3 has 17 amino acids. J lost 1 base, V lost 0 bases, and 3 bases had no gene match. The DNA of the CDR3 is TGCAGTGCTAGAGATAGGACTAGCGGGGGATCCTACAATGAGCAGTTCTTC. This gives the protein CSARDRTSGGSYNEQFF.

The V gene is TRBV24-1, the J gene TRBJ2-3, with D perhaps matching TRBD1 (6 bases). The V end was cut by 2 bases, the J end by 3 bases, with 17 bases between. CDR1 and CDR2 from the germline V gene are KGHDR and SFDVKD. The CDR3 has 17 amino acids. DNA for the CDR3: TGTGCCACCAGTGATTGGGGCGCAGGGGTTAATACAGATACGCAGTATTTT. It specifies CATSDWGAGVNTDTQYF.

In this sample, this clone turned up many times. The genes are TRBV4-3 and TRBJ1-2, with D maybe TRBD1 (6 bases). The V gene's germline CDR1 is LGHNA and CDR2 YSLEER. The CDR3 has 15 residues. V was cut by 0 bases and J by 4 bases, with 12 bases left in between. CDR3 residues: CASSQEPQGLYGYTF. DNA of the CDR3: TGCGCCAGCAGCCAAGAGCCACAGGGCCTCTATGGCTACACCTTC.